What follows are 5 T cell receptor beta chains derived from one specimen sequenced in a study of T cells in Graves' hyperthyroidism and ophthalmopathy. Template material for amplifying TCR beta CDR3 regions consisted of RNA transcripts. HTBI primers drove first-round RT-PCR of the TCR CDR3. TCRdb reprocessed the multiplex PCR reads with MiXCR, giving one entry per CDR3 protein. The data contain approximately 700,000 distinct CDR3 sequences, over 15% of them seen just once; the ten biggest clones take up around 7.7%. The source material was blood. These receptors were taken from a young man with Graves' hyperthyroidism.

This clonotype came up a few times. The chain joins TRBV19 to TRBJ2-7; 11 bases are shared with TRBD2. V shed 10 bases, J shed 8 bases, and the junction held 13 bases outside the gene matches. There are 14 residues in the CDR3. Per the germline V gene, CDR1 is LNHDA and CDR2 is SQIVND (reference sequence). The CDR3 reads CATTPGLADNKQYF. In DNA form, the CDR3 reads TGTGCCACTACACCGGGACTAGCGGACAATAAGCAGTACTTC.

This clonotype occurred many times. The gene calls are TRBV28 and TRBJ2-1, with a tentative D call TRBD2 (5 bases). The CDR3 sequence is 11 residues long. In germline, CDR1 is MDHEN, CDR2 SYDVKM. The V end lost 10 bases, the J end lost 7 bases, and 11 bases lay between the germline ends. The DNA of the CDR3 is TGTGCCACTATTGAGGGAAATGAGCAGTTCTTC. Protein sequence: CATIEGNEQFF.

This clonotype was seen at least ten times. The chain recombines TRBV6-2 or TRBV6-3 with TRBJ2-1; tentatively, D is TRBD2 (7 bases). The CDR3 contains 14 residues. Germline lookup yields CDR1 MNHEY and CDR2 SVGEGT. Trimming cost V 2 bases and J 6 bases, with 11 bases left between them. CDR3 residues: CASSYGRGVNEQFF. CDR3 DNA: TGTGCCAGCAGTTACGGGAGGGGGGTCAATGAGCAGTTCTTC.

The J gene is TRBJ2-7, the V gene TRBV15; maybe TRBD1 (5 bases). The CDR3 has 16 amino acids. Germline V CDR1 and CDR2: LNHNV, YYDKDF (reference sequence). V lost 4 bases, J lost 3 bases, and 19 bases lay in between. The CDR3 DNA reads TGTGCCACCAGCACTGATGGACCAATCCAGGGCTACGAGCAGTACTTC. It translates to CATSTDGPIQGYEQYF. Variable domain in full (rest from reference TRBV15 and TRBJ2-7): DAMVIQNPRYQVTQFGKPVTLSCSQTLNHNVMYWYQQKSSQAPKLLFHYYDKDFNNEADTPDNFQSRRPNTSFCFLDIRSPGLGDTAMYLCATSTDGPIQGYEQYFGPGTRLTVT.

This clonotype was detected ten times or more. The V call is TRBV28, the J call TRBJ2-3, with TRBD2 matching 10 bases. This CDR3 is built from 17 residues. After removal of 5 bases from V and 2 bases from J, the junction contained 10 bases not matched to a gene. Germline V gives CDR1 MDHEN, CDR2 SYDVKM. The CDR3 DNA reads TGTGCCAGCAGTCTGGGAATAGCGGGAGGCCACACAGATACGCAGTATTTT. It yields the protein CASSLGIAGGHTDTQYF.